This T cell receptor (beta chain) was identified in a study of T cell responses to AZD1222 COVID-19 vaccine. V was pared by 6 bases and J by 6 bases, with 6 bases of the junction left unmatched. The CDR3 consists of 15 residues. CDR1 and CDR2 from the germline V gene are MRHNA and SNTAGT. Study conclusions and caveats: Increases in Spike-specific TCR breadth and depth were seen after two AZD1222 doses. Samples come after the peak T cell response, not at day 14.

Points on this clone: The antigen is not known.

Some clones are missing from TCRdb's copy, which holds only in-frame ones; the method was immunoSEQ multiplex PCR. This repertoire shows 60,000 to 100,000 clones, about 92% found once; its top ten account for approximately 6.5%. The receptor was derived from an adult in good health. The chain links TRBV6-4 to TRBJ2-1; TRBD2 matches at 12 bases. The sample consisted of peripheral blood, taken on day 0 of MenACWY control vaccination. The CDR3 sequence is CASRALAGGLNEQFF. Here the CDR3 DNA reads TGTGCCAGCAGGGCCCTAGCGGGGGGGCTCAATGAGCAGTTCTTC.